This is a list of T cell receptor beta chains from one sample in a study of CD8+CD57+ T cells in acquired aplastic anemia. Each CDR3 protein is one row after TCRdb ran MiXCR on the reads. Of around 180,000 distinct CDR3 sequences in the sample, approximately 48% are singletons; the top ten hold about 1.7%. Specimen: sorted CD4+, CD8+, or CD8+CD57+ T cells (not recorded which) from PBMCs. These receptors came from a human donor with aplastic anemia. Each CDR3 is given with its conserved first and last residue. D genes are given only for firm matches. Rows give clone size only sometimes, using once, few, many, or a class for an expanded clone.

size: .; D: TRBD1; J: TRBJ2-7; V: TRBV7-2; DNA: TGTGCCAGCAGCTTGTCAGCGACAGGGACCTACGAGCAGTACTTC; CDR3: CASSLSATGTYEQYF
size: .; D: .; J: TRBJ2-3; V: TRBV3-1; DNA: TGTGCCAGCACTTGGTTCAGGGTTACTCTGACAGATACGCAGTATTTT; CDR3: CASTWFRVTLTDTQYF
size: many; D: .; J: TRBJ2-7; V: TRBV20-1; DNA: TGCAGTGCCATGCCGCAACGTAACTCCCTACACGAGCAGTACTTC; CDR3: CSAMPQRNSLHEQYF
size: few; D: TRBD1; J: TRBJ1-1; V: TRBV7-9; DNA: TGTGCCAGCAGCTCGACAGGGGAAAGGGATGAAGCTTTCTTT; CDR3: CASSSTGERDEAFF
size: many; D: TRBD2; J: TRBJ2-3; V: TRBV5-1; DNA: TGCGCCAGCAGCTTCCGGACTAGCGGCAGCACAGATACGCAGTATTTT; CDR3: CASSFRTSGSTDTQYF
size: .; D: .; J: TRBJ2-7; V: TRBV11-2; DNA: TGTGCCAGCAGCGAGGGACTGGTTAGGTCCGAGCAGTACTTC; CDR3: CASSEGLVRSEQYF
size: .; D: .; J: TRBJ1-6; V: TRBV7-9; DNA: TGTGCCAGCAGCCGCCCCGGGACGGCCGTCACCCTCCACTTT; CDR3: CASSRPGTAVTLHF
size: many; D: .; J: TRBJ2-6; V: TRBV30; DNA: TGTGCCCGAGACAGCGCTGGGGCCAACGTCCTGACTTTC; CDR3: CARDSAGANVLTF
size: many; D: TRBD1; J: TRBJ2-5; V: TRBV6-1; DNA: TGTGCCAGCAGTACGGGACAGGGTTGGGACCAAGAGACCCAGTACTTC; CDR3: CASSTGQGWDQETQYF
size: .; D: TRBD1; J: TRBJ1-2; V: TRBV15; DNA: TGTGCCACCAGCAAAGGACAGGGCTATGGCTACACCTTC; CDR3: CATSKGQGYGYTF
size: few; D: .; J: TRBJ1-6; V: TRBV29-1; DNA: TGCAGCGCCAGCCGCCCAGGGGCACGGCCTAATTCACCCCTCCACTTT; CDR3: CSASRPGARPNSPLHF
size: many; D: TRBD1; J: TRBJ1-1; V: TRBV3-1; DNA: TGTGCCAGCAGCAAACAGGGGAGCACTGAAGCTTTCTTT; CDR3: CASSKQGSTEAFF
size: .; D: .; J: TRBJ2-1; V: TRBV20-1; DNA: TGCAGTGCTAGAGGACTTAAAAGCTCCTACAATGAGCAGTTCTTC; CDR3: CSARGLKSSYNEQFF
size: .; D: .; J: TRBJ1-4; V: TRBV20-1; DNA: TGCAGTGCTATCTCCAGGGTTAATGAAAAACTGTTTTTT; CDR3: CSAISRVNEKLFF